This record covers a single T cell receptor (beta chain). Its antigen is not known. The data derive from a study of OX40 agonist ivuxolimab in advanced cancers. Background on the study: The dose-escalation group included hepatocellular carcinoma, melanoma, renal cell carcinoma and head and neck cancer. The mean age was approximately 60 years, ranging from 23 to 79, with around four fifths of participants male. Findings of the study overall: Compared with CD4+, CD8+ T cells on average had more expanded clones.

TCRdb's copy holds only in-frame clones and misses some; the assay was immunoSEQ multiplex PCR. The table has about 67,000 clones, about 80% seen once. Sequenced material: CD4+ or CD8+ T cells sorted from blood, taken in a trial of the OX40 agonist ivuxolimab. This receptor was taken from an adult with an advanced solid tumor such as melanoma, head and neck, liver or kidney cancer.

Written as DNA, the CDR3 is TGTGCCAGCAGCCAAGAAACGGCAGGTCACAATGAGCAGTTCTTC. It specifies CASSQETAGHNEQFF. The chain has TRBV11-2 and TRBJ2-1; D not certain. There are 15 residues in the CDR3. CDR1 SGHAT and CDR2 FQNNGV come from the germline V gene. The V end lost 5 bases, the J end lost 5 bases, and 16 bases lay between the germline ends.